This T cell receptor (beta chain) was recorded in a study of cytomegalovirus exposure and HLA in healthy donors (dated by TCRdb to the late 2010s). At the level of the whole study: An earlier analysis of roughly 610 of the donors reported approximately 260 Gb of sequence data and around 100 million unique TCR beta sequences obtained from approximately 180 million T cells. Approximately 300 gigabases of sequencing data and around 88 million unique TCR sequences made up an early release that covered about 640 HLA-typed donors. Among the roughly 390 genotyped donors, approximately 82% belonged to the genetic ancestry cluster associated with self-reported Caucasian donors. The study aimed to test whether cataloging public T cell receptors could reveal signatures of past pathogen exposure. The study profiled the T cell repertoires of fewer than 850 subjects by immunosequencing and related them to cytomegalovirus serostatus. Besides the first cohort of roughly 660 subjects, a separate validation cohort made up of 120 different subjects was used. To predict cytomegalovirus infection status, the study combined high-throughput TCR immunosequencing, statistical association of individual TCRs with disease status, and machine learning. In a later analysis, previously published TCR beta repertoires from 550 to 700 donors were re-analyzed and high-resolution HLA genotyping was added so that TCR occurrence patterns could be studied. In the later analysis, no new phenotypic data were used to find candidate immune exposures; instead, reliance was placed on TCR beta sequences and their occurrence across donors. To decide whether each TCR beta V gene segment behaved as functional or pseudogenic, an earlier analysis of approximately 590 of the donors relied on high-throughput TCR beta sequencing. Donor age, sex, ethnicity and CMV serostatus were compiled together with the repertoire data. In a later genetic analysis, genome-wide SNP genotypes for about three fifths of the roughly 670 donors were used, and that subset was treated as a discovery cohort. All discovery cohort repertoires had been generated on a single sequencing platform. HLA typing covered class I and class II loci at four-digit resolution. The number of typed donors differed by locus: roughly 629-640 for A, B, C, DRB1 and DQB1; approximately 540 for DQA1; some 610 for DPA1; and roughly 470 for DPB1. About five DR-DQ haplotypes were treated as single units for association and clustering because of strong linkage in the cohort. Among 398 genotyped donors of the cohort, an average of around 250,000 unique TCR beta nucleotide sequences was sequenced per donor, of which roughly 17% were non-productive. Points the paper makes about the study in general: Most TCR sequences were observed very rarely across donors, whereas some public TCRs were present in many individuals. Correlated functional status among segregating V segments might reflect linkage disequilibrium, but an unknown experimental factor could not be ruled out. A cluster of highly shared sequence variants was judged likely to be a technical artifact of the sequencing pipeline. Specific HLA alleles were associated with 16,951 TCR beta sequences at a false discovery rate of 0.05 in a later analysis. The authors suggested that the approach could potentially be generalized to other disease states and immunological phenotypes. A later analysis found that TCR association rates varied across HLA loci, with DRB1 alleles showing the most associated TCRs and HLA-C alleles the fewest. A few of the identified cytomegalovirus-associated TCR beta chains were confirmed in vitro to be specific for cytomegalovirus antigens. In the study, approximately 160 TCR beta chains were listed as associated with cytomegalovirus. Strong co-occurrence of HLA alleles, especially DR and DQ, made assigning TCR associations to individual alleles difficult. Cytomegalovirus status was reported to be diagnosed by the classifier with high specificity and sensitivity in both the original and validation cohorts. V-gene and J-gene trimming of TCR beta chains was associated with a missense DCLRE1C variant in a later genetic analysis, and the association was replicated in an independent cohort. According to a later analysis, most CMV-associated TCR beta chains appeared to be HLA-restricted, and the HLA associations seemed to be driven largely by CMV exposure. This cohort had only TCR beta chains sequenced, and the lack of alpha or paired-chain data limited which features could be detected. A further reported finding was that TCR beta sequences accurately predicted the HLA-A and HLA-B alleles for most subjects in the first cohort. A later analysis found that HLA-associated TCR beta chains were more clonally expanded and had lower generation probabilities than equally common non-associated chains. The only immune exposure information available for the cohort was CMV serostatus. Presence/absence analyses assumed roughly uniform sequencing depth across donors, an assumption that may not hold. Because HLA typing was missing for some donors at each locus, association tests included only the typed subset. A later genetic analysis reported fewer N-insertions in productive TCRs among donors in an Asian-associated ancestry cluster than the roughly 690-donor mean. Because the 87-base-pair reads could not distinguish some IMGT-functional V segments, including TRBV6-2 and TRBV6-3, those segments were excluded. According to a later analysis, parvovirus B19, influenza, CMV and Epstein-Barr virus appeared linked to several top co-occurrence clusters. The earlier analysis of fewer than 750 of the donors excluded roughly 17 rarely observed V segments, including chromosome 9 orphons, because counts were too low. Broadly in line with IMGT annotations, most TCR beta V segments showed up in productive rearrangements about 87% or about 30% of the time in an earlier analysis of approximately 640 of the donors.

A word on this clone: What this receptor recognizes is not known. Per-base quality was not reported, and no clone a single base away is much larger than it.

The germline V gene sets CDR1 to LGHNA and CDR2 to YNFKEQ. Counted from cysteine to phenylalanine, this CDR3 has 17 amino acids. The sequence is cut down to CDR3 DNA, 51 bases in frame from base 1. Trimming takes 2 bases off V and 9 bases off J; junction bases not matched to a gene: 14. Library construction relied on the immunoSEQ multiplex PCR assay. The multiplex PCR relied on a mix of 60 forward primers for TCR Vbeta segments and 13 reverse primers for TCR Jbeta segments. The CDR3 region of rearranged TCR beta genes was amplified from genomic DNA by a multiplex PCR assay. The Illumina HiSeq System was used to sequence the amplified TCR beta libraries as 87-base-pair reads. On the study's bioinformatics: A later analysis counted about 80 million unique TCR beta chains across the 666 repertoires, and roughly 11 million of these chains were shared by at least two donors. To remove PCR and sequencing errors, raw reads were error-corrected and collapsed into unique sequences using a nearest-neighbor algorithm that merged closely related sequences. Alignment of CDR3 sequences to IMGT reference sequences was used to assign V, D and J gene segments. For a sequence to be retained, at least a six-nucleotide match to both a V gene segment and a J gene segment was required. A rearrangement was called productive if the CDR3 had no stop codons and remained in frame with V and J, and every other rearrangement was called non-productive. CDR3 was defined according to IMGT convention as the region running from the second conserved V-encoded cysteine to the conserved J-encoded phenylalanine. The earlier analysis of about 590 of the donors excluded sequences that lacked an unambiguous match to a single V gene segment. An earlier analysis of approximately 590 of the donors classified V segments as functional when productive rearrangements were above 56.7% and as segregating when the standard deviation between donors was above 5%. A statistical classification framework was developed to diagnose cytomegalovirus status using the catalog of TCR beta chain sequences. In a later analysis, TCR nucleotide sequences were compared against IMGT/GENE-DB human TR gene sequences so that V and J genes could be assigned. The TCRdist pipeline was used in a later analysis to assign CDR3 sequences and most-parsimonious VDJ recombination scenarios. A later analysis defined each TCR beta chain by its CDR3 amino acid sequence plus V-gene family, and excluded reads lacking a unique V-gene family. In a later analysis, 450 to 600 highly shared, low-generation-probability nucleotide sequences were removed to address suspected cross-contamination and a sequencing artifact. In a later analysis, a clonal expansion index was calculated for each public chain from normalized within-repertoire ranks of inferred template counts. In a later analysis, generation probabilities were computed with a VDJ recombination model fitted to out-of-frame rearrangements, and the resulting probabilities were checked against IGoR. A later analysis scored TCR-TCR, TCR-HLA and TCR-CMV co-occurrence with hypergeometric tests, applying a repertoire-size bias correction to TCR pairs. In a later analysis, false discovery rates were estimated by permuting HLA or CMV assignments 20 times. In a later analysis, co-occurring TCRs were grouped using DBSCAN, with TCRdist sequence similarity added in when clustering inside HLA-allele-positive subsets. For co-occurrence clustering, repertoires with fewer than 30,000 or more than 120,000 public chains were excluded, along with roughly 5 repertoires with anomalous nucleotide sharing. Drawn from immuneACCESS, this table holds only the in-frame rearrangements with V and J called that TCRdb kept. Clones are partly lost; checked studies trace under half to an unresolved V gene and leave the rest unexplained. For V, J and clone size, that table is used; D and trimming come from the DNA. The sample table holds more than 65,000 clones, of which over 75% were seen once. The ten largest clones capture about 6.4% of the sample.

The cohort was made up of 666 healthy bone marrow donors. At the time of sampling, all cohort members were nominally healthy, though unrecorded immune exposures were likely present. The donor was CMV seronegative and was included in the group of over 300 seronegative cohort members. Each donor provided a peripheral blood sample, and peripheral blood mononuclear cells were used for TCR beta sequencing. Genomic DNA extraction from the blood cell samples was performed with the Qiagen DNeasy Blood Extraction Kit. The source is a female donor in good health and CMV-seronegative. Sequenced: PBMCs. Recombination linked TRBV4-2 to TRBJ2-1, with 9 middle bases fitting TRBD2. In nucleotide form, the sequence is TGTGCCAGCAGCCAAAGTGTGCGGGAGGGCCGGGCTACTGAGCAGTTCTTC. Protein translation: CASSQSVREGRATEQFF.